A single T cell receptor (beta chain) is shown here with its context. The data were taken from a study of technical replicates of blood from a handful of donors. Here immunoSEQ multiplex PCR was the method, and the copy in TCRdb shows in-frame clones only, minus some. The sample contains roughly 66,000 clones, 86% of which appear only once. Germline V gives CDR1 SGHNT, CDR2 YYREEE (reference sequence). CDR3 length: 14 amino acids. Trimming took off 2 bases at V and 3 bases at J, with 9 bases between the two ends. The chain joins TRBV5-4 to TRBJ2-4; maybe TRBD1 (6 bases). The receptor was derived from a human donor in good health. Some clones in this sample may be carry-over from other donors' samples. The sequenced sample consisted of PBMCs. The DNA of the CDR3 is TGTGCCAGCAGCTTACAGGGCGGCAAAAACATTCAGTACTTC. Residues: CASSLQGGKNIQYF.